This entry features one T cell receptor (beta chain) sequence. Germline V gives CDR1 SNHLY, CDR2 FYNNEI. There are 16 residues in the CDR3. V was pared by 6 bases and J by 3 bases, with 21 bases between. These data are taken from a study of T cell responses to AZD1222 COVID-19 vaccine. Some clones are missing from TCRdb's copy, which holds only in-frame ones; the method was immunoSEQ multiplex PCR. The sample carries roughly 50,000 clones, about 88% recorded once. The sequencing here drew on peripheral blood, taken 28 days after the second AZD1222 dose. This chain uses TRBV2 with TRBJ2-7; tentatively, D is TRBD1 (6 bases). This TCR derives from an adult who received the AZD1222 COVID-19 vaccine. CDR3 bases: TGTGCCAGCAGCGCGAATACAGGGTTCCGAAGCTACGAGCAGTACTTC. Translation: CASSANTGFRSYEQYF.